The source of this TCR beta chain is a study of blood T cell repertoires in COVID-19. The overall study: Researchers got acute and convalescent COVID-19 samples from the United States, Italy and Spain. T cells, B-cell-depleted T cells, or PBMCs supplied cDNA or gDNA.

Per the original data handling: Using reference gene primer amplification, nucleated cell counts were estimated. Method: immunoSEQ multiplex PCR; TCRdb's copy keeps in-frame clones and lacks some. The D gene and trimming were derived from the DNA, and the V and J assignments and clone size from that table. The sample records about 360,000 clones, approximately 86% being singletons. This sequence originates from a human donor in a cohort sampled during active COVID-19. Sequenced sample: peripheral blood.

The CDR3 loop is CASSRGTQTNEQFF. CDR3 coding DNA: TGTGCCAGCAGCCGCGGGACCCAAACCAATGAGCAGTTCTTC. The chain uses TRBV3-1 (or the pseudogene TRBV3-2) and TRBJ2-1, with TRBD2 as a possible D gene (6 bases). The CDR3 runs to 14 residues. Germline CDR1 reads LGHDT; CDR2 reads YNNKEL (reference sequence). V was pared by 4 bases and J by 6 bases, with 13 bases between.